This is a list of T cell receptor beta chains from one sample in a study of OX40 agonist ivuxolimab in advanced cancers. Only in-frame clones appear in the TCRdb table, and some are missing; sequencing was by immunoSEQ multiplex PCR. The sample lists approximately 33,000 clones, 90% to 95% seen once, with 26% in the top ten. Sequences were derived from CD4+ or CD8+ T cells sorted from blood, sampled in a trial of the OX40 agonist ivuxolimab. Receptors were obtained from an adult with an advanced solid tumor such as melanoma, head and neck, liver or kidney cancer. Each CDR3 is given with its conserved first and last residue. Fields, in order: J gene, clone size, D gene, V gene, CDR3 protein, CDR3 DNA. The D gene is left open where the match is weak. Clone size is not always given. Where it is, it says once, few, many or a class for expanded clones.

j_gene: TRBJ2-3; abundance: once; d_gene: TRBD2; v_gene: TRBV27; CDR3aa: CASRMAGGLFLTQYF; CDR3nt: TGTGCCAGCAGAATGGCGGGGGGCCTTTTCCTTACGCAGTATTTT
j_gene: TRBJ2-1; abundance: -; d_gene: TRBD2; v_gene: TRBV2; CDR3aa: CASSGIAGAHNEQFF; CDR3nt: TGTGCCAGCAGTGGAATAGCGGGAGCCCACAATGAGCAGTTCTTC
j_gene: TRBJ1-4; abundance: -; d_gene: -; v_gene: TRBV7-3; CDR3aa: CASSSGWPNEKLFF; CDR3nt: TGTGCCAGCAGCTCAGGGTGGCCTAATGAAAAACTGTTTTTT
j_gene: TRBJ2-3; abundance: -; d_gene: TRBD2; v_gene: TRBV10-2; CDR3aa: CASSESGSGVTDTQYF; CDR3nt: TGCGCCAGCAGTGAGTCGGGTAGCGGGGTGACAGATACGCAGTATTTT
j_gene: TRBJ2-1; abundance: few; d_gene: -; v_gene: TRBV9; CDR3aa: CASSAALSNEQFF; CDR3nt: TGTGCCAGCAGCGCCGCTTTATCCAATGAGCAGTTCTTC
j_gene: TRBJ2-5; abundance: once; d_gene: -; v_gene: TRBV10-3; CDR3aa: CAISESTTGGLRETQYF; CDR3nt: TGTGCCATCAGTGAGTCGACCACCGGGGGTCTAAGGGAGACCCAGTACTTC
j_gene: TRBJ2-7; abundance: -; d_gene: -; v_gene: TRBV27; CDR3aa: CASSLGRAYEQYF; CDR3nt: TGTGCCAGCAGTTTGGGCAGGGCCTACGAGCAGTACTTC
j_gene: TRBJ2-3; abundance: -; d_gene: TRBD2; v_gene: TRBV5-1; CDR3aa: CASSLEGTSGPTDTQYF; CDR3nt: TGCGCCAGCAGCTTGGAAGGGACTAGCGGACCCACAGATACGCAGTATTTT
j_gene: TRBJ1-5; abundance: -; d_gene: -; v_gene: TRBV9; CDR3aa: CASSRGGHLRQPQHF; CDR3nt: TGTGCCAGCAGCCGTGGGGGACACCTCCGTCAGCCCCAGCATTTT
j_gene: TRBJ2-2; abundance: -; d_gene: -; v_gene: TRBV28; CDR3aa: CASSLRSNTGELFF; CDR3nt: TGTGCCAGCAGTTTAAGAAGTAACACCGGGGAGCTGTTTTTT
j_gene: TRBJ1-1; abundance: -; d_gene: -; v_gene: TRBV7-9; CDR3aa: CASSLGTGNTEAFF; CDR3nt: TGTGCCAGCAGCTTAGGGACGGGGAACACTGAAGCTTTCTTT
j_gene: TRBJ2-5; abundance: -; d_gene: -; v_gene: TRBV10-1; CDR3aa: CASSDPGEETQYF; CDR3nt: TGCGCCAGCAGCGACCCGGGAGAAGAGACCCAGTACTTC
j_gene: TRBJ2-7; abundance: -; d_gene: -; v_gene: TRBV7-9; CDR3aa: CASSYQVGNAGPLYDEQYF; CDR3nt: TGTGCCAGCAGCTATCAAGTGGGGAACGCGGGGCCACTCTACGACGAGCAGTACTTC
j_gene: TRBJ2-1; abundance: -; d_gene: -; v_gene: TRBV7-7; CDR3aa: CASSLSWRNEQFF; CDR3nt: TGTGCCAGCAGCTTAAGTTGGCGGAATGAGCAGTTCTTC
j_gene: TRBJ2-2; abundance: -; d_gene: TRBD2; v_gene: TRBV9; CDR3aa: CASSTRTSGATGELFF; CDR3nt: TGTGCCAGCAGCACCCGGACTAGCGGGGCCACCGGGGAGCTGTTTTTT
j_gene: TRBJ2-1; abundance: -; d_gene: -; v_gene: TRBV5-6; CDR3aa: CASTADSYEQFF; CDR3nt: TGTGCCAGCACCGCCGACAGTTATGAGCAGTTCTTC
j_gene: TRBJ2-4; abundance: once; d_gene: -; v_gene: TRBV28; CDR3aa: CASSSFGRGIQYF; CDR3nt: TGTGCCAGCAGTTCTTTCGGAAGAGGGATTCAGTACTTC
j_gene: TRBJ2-1; abundance: -; d_gene: -; v_gene: TRBV4-1; CDR3aa: CASRGIFGQFF; CDR3nt: TGCGCCAGCAGGGGGATTTTCGGGCAGTTCTTC
j_gene: TRBJ1-3; abundance: once; d_gene: -; v_gene: TRBV5-4; CDR3aa: CASSGEWAGKGNTIYF; CDR3nt: TGTGCCAGCAGCGGGGAGTGGGCAGGCAAGGGAAACACCATATATTTT
j_gene: TRBJ2-5; abundance: -; d_gene: -; v_gene: TRBV14; CDR3aa: CASSQAGGMETQYF; CDR3nt: TGTGCCAGCAGCCAAGCTGGGGGGATGGAGACCCAGTACTTC
j_gene: TRBJ2-7; abundance: -; d_gene: -; v_gene: TRBV27; CDR3aa: CASSLGPAREQYF; CDR3nt: TGTGCCAGCAGTTTAGGGCCGGCACGTGAGCAGTACTTC
j_gene: TRBJ1-1; abundance: -; d_gene: TRBD1; v_gene: TRBV6-5; CDR3aa: CASSRAPRDREGAFF; CDR3nt: TGTGCCAGCAGCCGCGCCCCCCGGGACAGGGAGGGAGCTTTCTTT
j_gene: TRBJ2-7; abundance: -; d_gene: -; v_gene: TRBV11-2; CDR3aa: CASSLDRSLGAEPIYEQYF; CDR3nt: TGTGCCAGCAGCTTAGATCGGTCCTTAGGGGCGGAGCCAATCTACGAGCAGTACTTC
j_gene: TRBJ2-2; abundance: -; d_gene: -; v_gene: TRBV9; CDR3aa: CASSVDRGGTGELFF; CDR3nt: TGTGCCAGCAGCGTAGACAGGGGGGGGACCGGGGAGCTGTTTTTT
j_gene: TRBJ2-3; abundance: once; d_gene: -; v_gene: TRBV7-3; CDR3aa: CASSPRPTGVTDTQYF; CDR3nt: TGTGCCAGCAGCCCTCGTCCGACAGGTGTCACAGATACGCAGTATTTT
j_gene: TRBJ2-3; abundance: -; d_gene: -; v_gene: TRBV11-2; CDR3aa: CASSLVRTDTQYF; CDR3nt: TGTGCCAGCAGCTTAGTACGCACAGATACGCAGTATTTT
j_gene: TRBJ2-7; abundance: -; d_gene: -; v_gene: TRBV7-3; CDR3aa: CASSSFRWDEQYF; CDR3nt: TGTGCCAGCAGCTCATTTAGGTGGGACGAGCAGTACTTC
j_gene: TRBJ2-7; abundance: -; d_gene: -; v_gene: TRBV27; CDR3aa: CASNYEQYF; CDR3nt: TGTGCCAGCAACTACGAGCAGTACTTC
j_gene: TRBJ2-7; abundance: once; d_gene: TRBD1; v_gene: TRBV27; CDR3aa: CASSPSTGGSVQYF; CDR3nt: TGTGCCAGCAGTCCCTCAACAGGGGGCAGCGTGCAGTACTTC
j_gene: TRBJ2-5; abundance: -; d_gene: TRBD2; v_gene: TRBV7-6; CDR3aa: CASSLTGTSGRARGRETQYF; CDR3nt: TGTGCCAGCAGCTTAACCGGGACTAGCGGGAGGGCCAGAGGTCGAGAGACCCAGTACTTC
j_gene: TRBJ1-5; abundance: once; d_gene: -; v_gene: TRBV5-1; CDR3aa: CASSLGSTSNQPQHF; CDR3nt: TGCGCCAGCAGCTTGGGCTCCACTAGCAATCAGCCCCAGCATTTT
j_gene: TRBJ2-5; abundance: -; d_gene: TRBD2; v_gene: TRBV4-3; CDR3aa: CASSQGWLAGVQETQYF; CDR3nt: TGCGCCAGCAGCCAAGGCTGGCTAGCGGGGGTCCAAGAGACCCAGTACTTC
j_gene: TRBJ2-3; abundance: -; d_gene: -; v_gene: TRBV7-6; CDR3aa: CASSLPGDTQYF; CDR3nt: TGTGCCAGCAGCTTACCGGGAGATACGCAGTATTTT
j_gene: TRBJ2-7; abundance: -; d_gene: -; v_gene: TRBV6-5; CDR3aa: CASSYPGTLDEQYF; CDR3nt: TGTGCCAGCAGTTACCCCGGGACACTCGACGAGCAGTACTTC
j_gene: TRBJ2-7; abundance: -; d_gene: TRBD2; v_gene: TRBV6-5; CDR3aa: CASSLGLAAYYEQYF; CDR3nt: TGTGCCAGCAGCCTCGGACTAGCGGCATATTACGAGCAGTACTTC
j_gene: TRBJ1-1; abundance: -; d_gene: -; v_gene: TRBV30; CDR3aa: CAWSVGGRTEAFF; CDR3nt: TGTGCCTGGAGTGTTGGAGGGCGGACTGAAGCTTTCTTT
j_gene: TRBJ2-3; abundance: -; d_gene: -; v_gene: TRBV7-9; CDR3aa: CASSRPHWGENTDTQYF; CDR3nt: TGTGCCAGCAGCCGCCCCCACTGGGGGGAGAACACAGATACGCAGTATTTT
j_gene: TRBJ2-7; abundance: -; d_gene: -; v_gene: TRBV6-1; CDR3aa: CASSEGTAAYEQYF; CDR3nt: TGTGCCAGCAGTGAAGGGACAGCGGCCTACGAGCAGTACTTC
j_gene: TRBJ1-4; abundance: once; d_gene: TRBD1; v_gene: TRBV7-9; CDR3aa: CASSLDTGGEWDEKLFF; CDR3nt: TGTGCCAGCAGCTTAGATACAGGGGGCGAGTGGGATGAAAAACTGTTTTTT
j_gene: TRBJ1-2; abundance: few; d_gene: -; v_gene: TRBV7-9; CDR3aa: CASSLTGGYTF; CDR3nt: TGTGCCAGCAGTTTGACGGGGGGCTACACCTTC
j_gene: TRBJ2-2; abundance: -; d_gene: -; v_gene: TRBV28; CDR3aa: CASSFGEELFF; CDR3nt: TGTGCCAGCAGTTTCGGGGAGGAGCTGTTTTTT
j_gene: TRBJ2-7; abundance: -; d_gene: -; v_gene: TRBV6-5; CDR3aa: CASSYIGRSYEQYF; CDR3nt: TGTGCCAGCAGTTATATAGGGCGCTCCTACGAGCAGTACTTC
j_gene: TRBJ2-1; abundance: once; d_gene: -; v_gene: TRBV11-2; CDR3aa: CASSLGGPEQFF; CDR3nt: TGTGCCAGCAGCTTAGGAGGGCCTGAGCAGTTCTTC
j_gene: TRBJ2-7; abundance: -; d_gene: TRBD2; v_gene: TRBV27; CDR3aa: CASSPPGTSGTYEQYF; CDR3nt: TGTGCCAGCAGTCCCCCCGGGACTAGCGGGACCTACGAGCAGTACTTC
j_gene: TRBJ2-7; abundance: -; d_gene: -; v_gene: TRBV7-9; CDR3aa: CASSSGVSYEQYF; CDR3nt: TGTGCCAGCAGCTCGGGGGTCTCCTACGAGCAGTACTTC
j_gene: TRBJ2-5; abundance: -; d_gene: -; v_gene: TRBV9; CDR3aa: CASSANREQETQYF; CDR3nt: TGTGCCAGCAGCGCAAACCGGGAGCAAGAGACCCAGTACTTC
j_gene: TRBJ2-1; abundance: once; d_gene: TRBD1; v_gene: TRBV9; CDR3aa: CASSRQGTDYNEQFF; CDR3nt: TGTGCCAGCAGCCGTCAGGGGACAGACTACAATGAGCAGTTCTTC
j_gene: TRBJ2-5; abundance: -; d_gene: TRBD1; v_gene: TRBV19; CDR3aa: CASSILGQVQETQYF; CDR3nt: TGTGCCAGTAGTATCCTTGGACAGGTCCAAGAGACCCAGTACTTC
j_gene: TRBJ2-1; abundance: -; d_gene: -; v_gene: TRBV10-1; CDR3aa: CASSASGAANEQFF; CDR3nt: TGCGCCAGCAGTGCATCGGGAGCAGCCAATGAGCAGTTCTTC
j_gene: TRBJ1-2; abundance: -; d_gene: -; v_gene: TRBV2; CDR3aa: CASTGSVGYGYTF; CDR3nt: TGTGCCAGCACCGGGTCGGTGGGGTATGGCTACACCTTC
j_gene: TRBJ2-3; abundance: -; d_gene: TRBD2; v_gene: TRBV7-3; CDR3aa: CASRNSLAGDTDTQYF; CDR3nt: TGTGCCAGCAGGAATTCACTAGCGGGAGACACAGATACGCAGTATTTT
j_gene: TRBJ2-1; abundance: -; d_gene: TRBD2; v_gene: TRBV27; CDR3aa: CASSISIAGGYNEQFF; CDR3nt: TGTGCCAGCAGTATCTCTATAGCGGGGGGGTACAATGAGCAGTTCTTC
j_gene: TRBJ2-2; abundance: -; d_gene: TRBD2; v_gene: TRBV4-3; CDR3aa: CASSPGLAGPNTGELFF; CDR3nt: TGCGCCAGCAGCCCGGGACTAGCGGGACCGAACACCGGGGAGCTGTTTTTT
j_gene: TRBJ1-1; abundance: -; d_gene: -; v_gene: TRBV12-2; CDR3aa: CASRPFPEAFF; CDR3nt: TGTGCAAGTCGCCCCTTCCCTGAAGCTTTCTTT
j_gene: TRBJ2-7; abundance: -; d_gene: -; v_gene: TRBV7-9; CDR3aa: CASSLVPGEQYF; CDR3nt: TGTGCCAGCAGCTTGGTCCCGGGGGAGCAGTACTTC
j_gene: TRBJ1-1; abundance: -; d_gene: -; v_gene: TRBV27; CDR3aa: CASSFGSDSAEAFF; CDR3nt: TGTGCCAGCAGTTTTGGGAGCGACAGTGCTGAAGCTTTCTTT
j_gene: TRBJ2-7; abundance: once; d_gene: -; v_gene: TRBV6-6; CDR3aa: CASTYEQYF; CDR3nt: TGTGCCAGCACCTACGAGCAGTACTTC
j_gene: TRBJ2-1; abundance: -; d_gene: -; v_gene: TRBV11-3; CDR3aa: CASSLMGDNEQFF; CDR3nt: TGTGCCAGCAGCTTGATGGGGGACAATGAGCAGTTCTTC
j_gene: TRBJ2-4; abundance: -; d_gene: -; v_gene: TRBV13; CDR3aa: CASSLGDENIQYF; CDR3nt: TGTGCCAGCAGCTTAGGGGACGAGAACATTCAGTACTTC
j_gene: TRBJ2-2; abundance: -; d_gene: TRBD2; v_gene: TRBV28; CDR3aa: CASSLGFSGGANTGELFF; CDR3nt: TGTGCCAGCAGTTTGGGATTTAGCGGGGGGGCGAACACCGGGGAGCTGTTTTTT